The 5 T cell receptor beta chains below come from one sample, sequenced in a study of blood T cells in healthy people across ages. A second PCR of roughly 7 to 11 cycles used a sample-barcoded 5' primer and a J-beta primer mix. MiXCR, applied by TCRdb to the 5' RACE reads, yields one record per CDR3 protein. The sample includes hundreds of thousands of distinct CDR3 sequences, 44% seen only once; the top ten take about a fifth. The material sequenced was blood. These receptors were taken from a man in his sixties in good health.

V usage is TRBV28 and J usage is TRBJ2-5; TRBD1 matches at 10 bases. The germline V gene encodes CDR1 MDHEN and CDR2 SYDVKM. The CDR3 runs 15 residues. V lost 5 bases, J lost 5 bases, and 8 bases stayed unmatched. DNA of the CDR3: TGTGCCAGCAGTCCTATCGGGACAGGGGACGAGACCCAGTACTTC. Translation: CASSPIGTGDETQYF.

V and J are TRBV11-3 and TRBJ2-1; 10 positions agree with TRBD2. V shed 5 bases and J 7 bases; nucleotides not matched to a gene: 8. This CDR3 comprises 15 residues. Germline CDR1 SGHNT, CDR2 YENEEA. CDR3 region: CASSPRSGGVNEQFF. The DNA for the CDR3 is TGTGCCAGCAGCCCCCGGAGCGGGGGGGTGAATGAGCAGTTCTTC. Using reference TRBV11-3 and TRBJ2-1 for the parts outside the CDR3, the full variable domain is EAGVVQSPRYKIIEKKQPVAFWCNPISGHNTLYWYLQNLGQGPELLIRYENEEAVDDSQLPKDRFSAERLKGVDSTLKIQPAELGDSAVYLCASSPRSGGVNEQFFGPGTRLTVL.

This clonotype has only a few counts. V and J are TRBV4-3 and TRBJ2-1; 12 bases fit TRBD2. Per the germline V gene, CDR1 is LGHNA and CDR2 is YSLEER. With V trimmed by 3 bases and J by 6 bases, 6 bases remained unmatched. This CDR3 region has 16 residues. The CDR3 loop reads CASSQLLAGGPNEQFF. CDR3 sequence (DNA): TGCGCCAGCAGCCAGCTGCTAGCGGGGGGGCCCAATGAGCAGTTCTTC.

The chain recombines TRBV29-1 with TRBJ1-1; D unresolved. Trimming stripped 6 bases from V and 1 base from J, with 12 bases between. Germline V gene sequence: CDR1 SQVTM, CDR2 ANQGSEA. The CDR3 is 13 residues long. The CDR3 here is CSVSRDANTEAFF. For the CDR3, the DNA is TGCAGCGTATCCCGAGATGCGAACACTGAAGCTTTCTTT.

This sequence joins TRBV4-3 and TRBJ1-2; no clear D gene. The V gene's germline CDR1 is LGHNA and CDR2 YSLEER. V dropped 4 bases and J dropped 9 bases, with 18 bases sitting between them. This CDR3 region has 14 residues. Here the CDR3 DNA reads TGCGCCAGCAGCCTAGAGGAAACCTCCAGGAGCTACACCTTC. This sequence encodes CASSLEETSRSYTF.